The 10 T cell receptor beta chains reported below all come from one sample, sequenced in a study of type 1 regulatory T cells. These receptors have no identified antigens. Findings and caveats of the study: Tr1 cells had a more restricted TCR repertoire than non-Tr1 cells.

TCRdb independently ran MiXCR on the reads; one entry per CDR3 protein. The sample yields approximately 77,000 distinct CDR3 sequences, around 20% seen once. Sequenced input: cultured type 1 regulatory T (Tr1) cells, either the whole culture or a sorted fraction (not recorded which). These receptors were collected from a human donor in good health.

This clonotype was recorded at least ten times. The V call is TRBV11-2, the J call TRBJ2-3, with D hard to call. The germline V and J ends were trimmed by 2 bases and 6 bases, with 6 bases remaining between them. Germline assignment: CDR1 SGHAT and CDR2 FQNNGV. The CDR3 is 12 residues long. The CDR3 protein is CASSLTGDTQYF. Written as DNA, the CDR3 is TGTGCCAGCAGCTTAACTGGGGATACGCAGTATTTT. The whole variable domain, remainder taken from reference TRBV11-2 and TRBJ2-3, is EAGVAQSPRYKIIEKRQSVAFWCNPISGHATLYWYQQILGQGPKLLIQFQNNGVVDDSQLPKDRFSAERLKGVDSTLKIQPAKLEDSAVYLCASSLTGDTQYFGPGTRLTVL.

The chain combines TRBV12-3 or TRBV12-4 with TRBJ2-2, with no clear D. The V end lost 2 bases, the J end lost 8 bases, and 3 bases lay between the germline ends. The CDR3 sequence is 11 residues long. CDR3 sequence (DNA): TGTGCCAGCAGTTTAAGGGGGGAGCTGTTTTTT. Its protein is CASSLRGELFF.

This clonotype was detected only a few times. V and J are TRBV20-1 and TRBJ2-1; TRBD2 matches at 7 bases. The CDR3 runs 14 residues. With V trimmed by 1 base and J by 3 bases, 3 bases remained unmatched. Looked up from germline, CDR1 is DFQATT and CDR2 is SNEGSKA (reference sequence). CDR3: CSARVAGVYNEQFF. CDR3 coding DNA: TGCAGTGCTAGAGTTGCGGGAGTCTACAATGAGCAGTTCTTC.

The chain carries TRBV5-1 and TRBJ2-1, with D maybe TRBD1 (5 bases). The V end was cut by 5 bases, the J end by 4 bases, with 10 bases between. From germline, CDR1 is SGHRS and CDR2 YFSETQ. The CDR3 length is 13 residues. The CDR3 reads CASRQGTYNEQFF. The CDR3 DNA is TGCGCCAGCAGGCAGGGTACTTACAATGAGCAGTTCTTC.

This clonotype turned up a few times. This rearrangement joins TRBV3-1 to TRBJ2-1, with D perhaps TRBD2 (6 bases). V was cut by 1 base and J by 12 bases, with 13 bases left in between. This CDR3 is built from 13 residues. Germline assignment: CDR1 LGHDT and CDR2 YNNKEL (reference sequence). CDR3 in DNA: TGTGCCAGCAGCCAAGGTACTGGGGGAGGGCAGTTCTTC. It yields the protein CASSQGTGGGQFF.

The V call is TRBV6-6, the J call TRBJ2-7; 8 nucleotides align to TRBD1. Trimming at V came to 2 bases and at J to 2 bases, leaving 5 bases not matched to a gene. Germline V gene sequence: CDR1 MNHNY, CDR2 SVGAGI (reference sequence). The CDR3 length is 15 residues. The CDR3 region has the DNA TGTGCCAGCAGTTACGGACAGGGAAGAGCCTACGAGCAGTACTTC. This codes for CASSYGQGRAYEQYF.

Only a few counts were recorded for this clonotype. The chain has TRBV20-1 and TRBJ2-5; perhaps TRBD1 as D (5 bases). Per germline, CDR1 DFQATT and CDR2 SNEGSKA (reference sequence). The CDR3 sequence is 11 residues long. With 5 bases removed from V and 3 bases from J, the gap between germline ends came to 7 bases. The CDR3 region is CSASREETQYF. The DNA of the CDR3 is TGCAGTGCTTCCAGGGAAGAGACCCAGTACTTC.

This clonotype was detected a few times. The chain is built from TRBV11-1 and TRBJ2-1; TRBD1 agrees at 7 bases. CDR1 and CDR2 (germline): SGHAT, FQDESV (reference sequence). J gave up 1 base and V 5 bases, and 5 bases lay outside the gene matches. The CDR3 length is 15 residues. CDR3 amino acids: CASSPRQGSYNEQFF. CDR3 bases: TGTGCCAGCAGCCCGCGACAGGGATCCTACAATGAGCAGTTCTTC.

This clonotype occurred many times. The chain carries TRBV5-5 and TRBJ2-2, with D uncertain. There are 14 residues in the CDR3. Germline V CDR1 and CDR2: SGHKS, YYEKEE (reference sequence). Trimming stripped 0 bases from V and 5 bases from J, with 8 bases between. In DNA, the CDR3 is TGTGCCAGCAGCTTGGCCGTGGGAACCGGGGAGCTGTTTTTT. Translation: CASSLAVGTGELFF.

Relative to its sample, this clonotype is medium-sized. The chain combines TRBV4-3 with TRBJ1-6, with D tentatively TRBD1 (6 bases). This CDR3 region has 16 residues. CDR1 and CDR2 (germline): LGHNA, YSLEER. Trimming stripped 0 bases from V and 8 bases from J, with 14 bases between. The CDR3 loop is CASSQDAGARYSPLHF. In DNA form, the CDR3 reads TGCGCCAGCAGCCAAGATGCAGGGGCACGGTATTCACCCCTCCACTTT.